A selection of T cell receptor beta chains follows, all from one sample in a study of cytomegalovirus exposure and HLA in healthy donors. Sequencing used immunoSEQ multiplex PCR; TCRdb keeps in-frame clones, though not all of them. The data contain 100,000 to 150,000 clones, 55% to 75% of them singletons. The source material was PBMCs. These receptor sequences come from a human donor in good health. Each CDR3 is given with its conserved first and last residue. The D gene is left open where the match is weak. For some rows the clone size is stated as once, few or many, or as a class when expanded; others skip it.

TRBV11-2	TRBJ1-2	TRBD1	-	CASSLRGQGGRFNYGYTF	TGTGCCAGCAGCTTACGGGGACAGGGGGGGAGGTTTAACTATGGCTACACCTTC
TRBV28	TRBJ1-5	TRBD1	-	CASRATGDNQPQHF	TGTGCCAGCAGAGCTACAGGGGACAATCAGCCCCAGCATTTT
TRBV7-2	TRBJ1-6	-	-	CASSPVPGYNSPLHF	TGTGCCAGCAGCCCCGTGCCGGGCTATAATTCACCCCTCCACTTT
TRBV15	TRBJ1-5	-	-	CATSLYRAESQPQHF	TGTGCCACCAGCCTGTACAGGGCTGAGTCCCAGCCCCAGCATTTT
TRBV6-6	TRBJ2-6	-	-	CASSLGASGANVLTF	TGTGCCAGCAGTTTGGGGGCCTCTGGGGCCAACGTCCTGACTTTC
TRBV27	TRBJ2-1	-	-	CASSLYPWASDSYNEQFF	TGTGCCAGCAGTTTATACCCCTGGGCTAGCGATTCCTACAATGAGCAGTTCTTC
TRBV2	TRBJ1-5	-	-	CASSELVMQPQHF	TGTGCCAGCAGTGAGTTAGTGATGCAGCCCCAGCATTTT
TRBV6-5	TRBJ2-5	-	-	CASSYGGYSGETQYF	TGTGCCAGCAGTTACGGGGGGTATTCAGGCGAGACCCAGTACTTC
TRBV5-1	TRBJ2-5	-	-	CASSLGWGAFQETQYF	TGCGCCAGCAGCTTGGGATGGGGCGCATTCCAAGAGACCCAGTACTTC
TRBV30	TRBJ2-7	-	few	CAWKRGPGWEQYF	TGTGCCTGGAAGCGAGGTCCGGGGTGGGAGCAGTACTTC
TRBV7-6	TRBJ2-7	TRBD1	-	CASSIGTGGYEQYF	TGTGCCAGCAGCATCGGGACAGGGGGCTACGAGCAGTACTTC
TRBV29-1	TRBJ1-6	TRBD1	few	CSVVTGAGSPLHF	TGCAGCGTGGTGACAGGGGCGGGATCACCCCTCCACTTT
TRBV7-2	TRBJ1-1	-	few	CASSSRKELRGANTEAFF	TGTGCCAGCAGCTCTAGGAAGGAGCTAAGGGGCGCGAACACTGAAGCTTTCTTT
TRBV6-1	TRBJ2-7	TRBD2	-	CASSHSGRPYEQYF	TGTGCCAGCAGCCATAGCGGGAGACCCTACGAGCAGTACTTC
TRBV7-2	TRBJ1-1	-	-	CASRRDQGSTEAFF	TGTGCCAGCAGACGGGACCAGGGGTCCACTGAAGCTTTCTTT
TRBV5-6	TRBJ1-4	TRBD1	-	CASSQSGQGLSEKLFF	TGTGCCAGCAGCCAGTCGGGACAGGGACTTAGTGAAAAACTGTTTTTT
TRBV7-6	TRBJ2-3	-	-	CASSLAYRAAPDTQYF	TGTGCCAGCAGCTTAGCTTACAGGGCGGCCCCAGATACGCAGTATTTT
TRBV10-3	TRBJ2-3	-	-	CAISDPGLSTDTQYF	TGTGCCATCAGTGACCCGGGACTTAGCACAGATACGCAGTATTTT
TRBV6-5	TRBJ2-5	TRBD1	few	CASRRDSTPTQYF	TGTGCCAGCAGAAGGGACAGTACTCCGACCCAGTACTTC
TRBV11-3	TRBJ2-3	-	-	CASSLAGSHTDTQYF	TGTGCCAGCAGCTTAGCCGGGTCTCACACAGATACGCAGTATTTT
TRBV10-3	TRBJ2-5	-	-	CAISQGFGYQETQYF	TGTGCCATCAGCCAGGGGTTTGGGTACCAAGAGACCCAGTACTTC
TRBV6-9	TRBJ2-7	-	-	CASKATACYEQYF	TGTGCCAGCAAGGCGACAGCATGCTACGAGCAGTACTTC
TRBV19	TRBJ2-2	TRBD1	once	CASSTWTGIGELFF	TGTGCCAGTAGTACCTGGACAGGGATCGGGGAGCTGTTTTTT
TRBV10-3	TRBJ2-6	-	-	CAIKGVGTGANVLTF	TGTGCCATCAAGGGGGTTGGGACTGGGGCCAACGTCCTGACTTTC
TRBV2	TRBJ2-2	-	-	CASSVDSPGELFF	TGTGCCAGCAGTGTCGACTCTCCCGGGGAGCTGTTTTTT
TRBV14	TRBJ1-1	TRBD1	once	CASSQLGQLNTEAFF	TGTGCCAGCAGCCAACTGGGACAGTTGAACACTGAAGCTTTCTTT
TRBV30	TRBJ1-2	-	few	CAWSAGGARKMGGYTF	TGTGCCTGGAGTGCGGGAGGGGCTCGGAAGATGGGCGGCTACACCTTC